This TCR beta chain was identified in a study of tumour-infiltrating T cells in Burkitt lymphoma (dated by TCRdb to 2020 to 2021). Study-wide context: When TCR repertoire data were correlated with clinical outcome, productive clonality turned out to predict both overall and progression-free survival, independent of established prognosticators, age at diagnosis among them.

Receptor libraries were prepared by the immunoSEQ multiplex PCR assay. Here the immuneACCESS table is served through TCRdb, limited to in-frame sequences with V and J called. Missing clones are a known gap in these copies; in checked studies unresolved V genes cover under half, and the rest lacks a known reason. The sample records around 9,200 clones, 62% of which are singletons. Around 5.6% of the sample belongs to the ten largest clones. Concerning this clone itself: Its antigen remains undetermined. Qualities for individual bases were not recorded, and no much larger clone is one base off.

The origin of this receptor is a human donor with diffuse large B-cell lymphoma. The specimen was tumor tissue.

This receptor has the CDR3 CASSLKPWGLAGGTGELFF. The nucleotide sequence reads as follows: TGTGCCAGCAGTTTGAAGCCGTGGGGACTAGCGGGGGGCACCGGGGAGCTGTTTTTT. The chain was built from TRBV27 and TRBJ2-2, and 15 junctional nucleotides match TRBD2. The CDR3 measures 19 amino acids from cysteine to phenylalanine. The entry retains the CDR3 DNA only, 57 bases that are in frame from base 1. Clipping removes 3 bases from V and 4 bases from J, with 9 as the unmatched junction base count. Taken from the germline V gene (reference sequence), the CDR1 and CDR2 loops are MNHEY and SMNVEV.